These 13 T cell receptor beta chains were all obtained from the same sample, sequenced in a study of blood T cell repertoires in COVID-19. Profiling relied on immunoSEQ multiplex PCR, and the TCRdb table lists in-frame clones only, not all of them. The sample includes over 250,000 clones, around 86% of them seen just once. Sequenced sample: peripheral blood. Every receptor here comes from a human donor in a cohort sampled during active COVID-19.

In this sample, this clone turned up many times. The V call is TRBV10-2, the J call TRBJ2-3, with 10 bases that match TRBD1. Trimming cost V 10 bases and J 2 bases; bases outside gene matches: 9. CDR1 and CDR2 from the germline V gene are WSHSY and SAAADI. The CDR3 is 15 residues long. The CDR3 DNA reads TGCGCCACCGCAAGACAGGGGGCCCACACAGATACGCAGTATTTT. Translation gives CATARQGAHTDTQYF.

The J gene is TRBJ2-7, the V gene TRBV5-4; 14 bases are a match to TRBD2. CDR1 and CDR2 (germline): SGHNT, YYREEE (reference sequence). There are 17 residues in the CDR3. V shed 3 bases, J shed 1 base, and the junction held 6 bases outside the gene matches. The CDR3 coding sequence is TGTGCCAGCAGCTCCGGACTAGCGGGAGGAACTTCCTACGAGCAGTACTTC. Residues: CASSSGLAGGTSYEQYF.

This sequence joins TRBV6-2 or TRBV6-3 and TRBJ1-1, with D perhaps matching TRBD1 (6 bases). Trimming took 2 bases from V and 5 from J, leaving 9 bases between them. The CDR3 loop spans 13 amino acids. Germline V gives CDR1 MNHEY, CDR2 SVGEGT. CDR3 bases: TGTGCCAGCAGTTACACAGGGCGGACTGAAGCTTTCTTT. This encodes CASSYTGRTEAFF.

This clone occurred a few times. The chain couples TRBV28 to TRBJ1-2; D possibly corresponds to TRBD1 (5 bases). Per the germline V gene, CDR1 is MDHEN and CDR2 is SYDVKM. This CDR3 spans 12 amino acids. The V gene lost 6 bases and the J gene lost 11 bases, with 16 bases spanning the gap. The CDR3 loop reads CASRLPGGGYTF. DNA of the CDR3: TGTGCCAGCAGGCTCCCCGGCGGGGGGTACACCTTC.

The chain couples TRBV6-2 or TRBV6-3 to TRBJ2-1; 8 nucleotides line up with TRBD1. Germline CDR1 MNHEY, CDR2 SVGEGT. Germline trimming cut 4 bases from V and 10 bases from J; bases unmatched to any gene: 6. The CDR3 extends over 13 amino acids. Here the CDR3 DNA reads TGTGCCAGCAGTTTTTCAGGGGGCCAGGAGCAGTTCTTC. Translating gives CASSFSGGQEQFF.

The chain is built from TRBV15 and TRBJ1-2; D remains unclear. CDR1 is LNHNV, CDR2 YYDKDF, per germline (reference sequence). Trimming shortened V by 5 bases and J by 5 bases, and 12 bases separated the two germline ends. The CDR3 sequence is 13 residues long. The CDR3 here is CATSPKKLYGYTF. The CDR3 region has the DNA TGTGCCACCAGCCCCAAAAAGCTGTATGGCTACACCTTC.

This chain uses TRBV27 with TRBJ1-1; D is possibly TRBD1 (6 bases). Trimming pared 0 bases from V and 0 bases from J, leaving 8 bases between. Germline V gene sequence: CDR1 MNHEY, CDR2 SMNVEV (reference sequence). This CDR3 contains 15 residues. CDR3 sequence (DNA): TGTGCCAGCAGTTTATCGGGGGCGATGAACACTGAAGCTTTCTTT. Amino acid sequence: CASSLSGAMNTEAFF.

The V call is TRBV7-2, the J call TRBJ1-6; D uncertain. Germline CDR1 and CDR2: SGHTA and FQGNSA. This CDR3 comprises 14 residues. The ends were cut back, 3 bases at V and 8 bases at J, with 11 bases in the middle. CDR3 loop: CASSFRGEDSPLHF. The CDR3 bases are TGTGCCAGCAGCTTCCGGGGTGAAGATTCACCCCTCCACTTT.

This chain connects TRBV11-2 to TRBJ2-1; 10 bases are a match to TRBD2. V trimming: 2 bases; J trimming: 4 bases; junction bases outside the gene matches: 5. Germline V gives CDR1 SGHAT, CDR2 FQNNGV. This CDR3 contains 16 residues. The CDR3 DNA is TGTGCCAGCAGCTTACAGTCTAGCGGGAGTTACAATGAGCAGTTCTTC. Translated, it gives CASSLQSSGSYNEQFF.

The chain has TRBV4-1 and TRBJ2-5; TRBD1 matches at 9 bases. CDR3 length: 15 residues. Germline CDR1 is MGHRA and CDR2 is YSYEKL. Unmatched junction bases numbered 5, after V lost 4 bases and J lost 2 bases. The CDR3 loop is CASSRPGQGQETQYF. CDR3 DNA sequence: TGCGCCAGCAGCCGGCCGGGACAGGGACAAGAGACCCAGTACTTC.

The V call is TRBV12-3 or TRBV12-4, the J call TRBJ2-7; TRBD1 matches 8 bases. The V segment lost 7 bases and the J segment 6 bases; nucleotides outside the gene matches: 8. The CDR3 has 13 residues. Here the CDR3 reads CASTLTGAREQYF. The CDR3 nucleotides are TGTGCCAGCACCCTGACAGGGGCACGCGAGCAGTACTTC.

The chain links TRBV5-1 to TRBJ1-3; D is undetermined. V dropped 0 bases and J dropped 0 bases, with 10 bases sitting between them. The CDR3 contains 16 residues. Germline lookup yields CDR1 SGHRS and CDR2 YFSETQ. The CDR3 nucleotides are TGCGCCAGCAGCTTGGGCCTAGCTAGCTCTGGAAACACCATATATTTT. Amino acid sequence: CASSLGLASSGNTIYF.

The chain recombines TRBV9 with TRBJ1-1; TRBD1 matches 9 bases. J lost 14 bases, V lost 0 bases, and 8 bases had no gene match. CDR3 length: 13 residues. CDR1 and CDR2 from the germline V gene are SGDLS and YYNGEE. This chain's CDR3 is CASSVVETGGLFF. CDR3 bases: TGTGCCAGCAGCGTAGTGGAGACAGGGGGGTTGTTCTTT.